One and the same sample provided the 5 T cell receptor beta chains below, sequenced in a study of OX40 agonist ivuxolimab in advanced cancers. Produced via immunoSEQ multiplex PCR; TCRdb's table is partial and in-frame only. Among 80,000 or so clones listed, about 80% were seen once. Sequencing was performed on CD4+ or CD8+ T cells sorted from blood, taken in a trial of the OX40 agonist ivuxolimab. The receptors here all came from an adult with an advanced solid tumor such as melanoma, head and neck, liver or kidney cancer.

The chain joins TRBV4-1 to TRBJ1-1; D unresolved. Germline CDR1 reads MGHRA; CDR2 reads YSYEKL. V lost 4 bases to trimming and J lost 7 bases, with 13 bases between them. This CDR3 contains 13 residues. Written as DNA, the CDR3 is TGCGCCAGCAGCCGAGGGCCCAGCGGTGAAGCTTTCTTT. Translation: CASSRGPSGEAFF.

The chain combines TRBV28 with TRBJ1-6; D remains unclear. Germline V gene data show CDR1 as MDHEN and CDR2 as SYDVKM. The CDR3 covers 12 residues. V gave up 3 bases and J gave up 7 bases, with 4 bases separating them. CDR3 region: CASSFYNSPLHF. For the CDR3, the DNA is TGTGCCAGCAGTTTCTACAATTCACCCCTCCACTTT. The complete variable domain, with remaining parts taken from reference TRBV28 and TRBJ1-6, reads DVKVTQSSRYLVKRTGEKVFLECVQDMDHENMFWYRQDPGLGLRLIYFSYDVKMKEKGDIPEGYSVSREKKERFSLILESASTNQTSMYLCASSFYNSPLHFGNGTRLTVT.

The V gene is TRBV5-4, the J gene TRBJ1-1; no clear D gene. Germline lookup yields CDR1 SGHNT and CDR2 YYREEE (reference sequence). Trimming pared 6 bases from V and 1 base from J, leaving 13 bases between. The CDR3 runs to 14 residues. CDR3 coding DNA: TGTGCCAGCACCCGGGGTGGGCAGAACACTGAAGCTTTCTTT. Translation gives CASTRGGQNTEAFF. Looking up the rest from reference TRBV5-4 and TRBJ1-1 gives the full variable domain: ETGVTQSPTHLIKTRGQQVTLRCSSQSGHNTVSWYQQALGQGPQFIFQYYREEENGRGNFPPRFSGLQFPNYSSELNVNALELDDSALYLCASTRGGQNTEAFFGQGTRLTVV.

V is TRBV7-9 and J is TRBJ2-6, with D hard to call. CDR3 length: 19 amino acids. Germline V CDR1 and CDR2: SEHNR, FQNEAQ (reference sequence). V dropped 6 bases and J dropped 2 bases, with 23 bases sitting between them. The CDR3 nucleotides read TGTGCCAGCAGATCCACCGGGTCTCCAAACGACGCTGGGGCCAACGTCCTGACTTTC. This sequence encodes CASRSTGSPNDAGANVLTF.

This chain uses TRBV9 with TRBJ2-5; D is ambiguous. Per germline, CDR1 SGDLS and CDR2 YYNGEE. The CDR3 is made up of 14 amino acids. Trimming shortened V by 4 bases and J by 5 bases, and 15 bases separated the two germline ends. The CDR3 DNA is TGTGCCAGCAGCAACGGCCGAGCATGGGAGACCCAGTACTTC. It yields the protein CASSNGRAWETQYF. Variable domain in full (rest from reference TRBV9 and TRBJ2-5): DSGVTQTPKHLITATGQRVTLRCSPRSGDLSVYWYQQSLDQGLQFLIQYYNGEERAKGNILERFSAQQFPDLHSELNLSSLELGDSALYFCASSNGRAWETQYFGPGTRLLVL.